The clone carrying this T cell receptor (beta chain) was found a few times. Researchers attached unique molecular identifiers to individual cDNA molecules. MiXCR, applied by TCRdb to the 5' RACE reads, yields one record per CDR3 protein. The sample holds approximately 67,000 distinct CDR3 sequences, approximately 10% seen once. From germline, CDR1 is LGHDT and CDR2 YNNKEL (reference sequence). This CDR3 region has 15 residues. After removal of 8 bases from V and 4 bases from J, the junction contained 8 bases not matched to a gene. These data originate in a study of early T cells in non-severe SARS-CoV-2 infection. About the study: From unsorted whole blood, bulk RNA was sequenced, and the chains remained unpaired.

The sequenced sample consisted of whole blood. This TCR was sampled from an adult who was a healthcare worker with PCR-confirmed SARS-CoV-2 infection or an uninfected control (not recorded which). This rearrangement joins TRBV3-1 to TRBJ2-1; 10 bases map to TRBD2. DNA of the CDR3: TGTGCCAGCTCCCCTCAACTAGCGGGGTACAATGAGCAGTTCTTC. This encodes CASSPQLAGYNEQFF.